This TCR beta chain was documented in a study of blood T cell repertoires in COVID-19. At the level of the study: Samples of COVID-19 (acute and convalescent) were obtained from the United States, Italy and Spain. T cells, B-cell-depleted T cells, or PBMCs supplied cDNA or gDNA.

V lost 0 bases, J lost 7 bases, and 10 bases lay in between. Per germline, CDR1 SGHRS and CDR2 YFSETQ. This CDR3 spans 13 amino acids. As processed by the authors: Cell counts per sample came from amplifying reference gene primers. Assay: immunoSEQ multiplex PCR; the TCRdb copy retains only in-frame clones and omits some. The V and J calls and clone size are taken from that table; D and trimming were inferred from the DNA. The sample has 81,000 or so clones, about 91% seen once. The clonotype originates from a man between 65 and 80 years old with active or convalescent COVID-19. The rearrangement uses TRBV5-1 and TRBJ1-2; TRBD1 is a possible D gene (5 bases). Specimen: peripheral blood. Written as DNA, the CDR3 is TGCGCCAGCAGCTTGGTTCCCAGGGCTGGCTACACCTTC. Translation gives CASSLVPRAGYTF.